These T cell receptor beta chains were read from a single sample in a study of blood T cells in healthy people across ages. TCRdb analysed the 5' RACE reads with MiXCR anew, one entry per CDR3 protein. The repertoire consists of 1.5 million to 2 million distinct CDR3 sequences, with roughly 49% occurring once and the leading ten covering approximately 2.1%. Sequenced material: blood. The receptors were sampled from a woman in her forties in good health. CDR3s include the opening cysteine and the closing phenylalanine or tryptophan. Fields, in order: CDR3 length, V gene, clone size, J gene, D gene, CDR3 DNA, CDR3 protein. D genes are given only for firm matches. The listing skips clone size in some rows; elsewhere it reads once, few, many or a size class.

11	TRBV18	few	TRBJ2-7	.	TGTGCCAGCAGCCCGGACAACGAGCAGTACTTC	CASSPDNEQYF
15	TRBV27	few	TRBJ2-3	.	TGTGCCAGCAGTCGACCCGGGGTGAGCACAGATACGCAGTATTTT	CASSRPGVSTDTQYF
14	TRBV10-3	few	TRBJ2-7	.	TGTGCCATCAGTGCGGATTCAGTTCTAGACGAGCAGTACTTC	CAISADSVLDEQYF
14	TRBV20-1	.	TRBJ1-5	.	TGCAGTGCTATCGAGTGGTCAGAGAATCAGCCCCAGCATTTT	CSAIEWSENQPQHF
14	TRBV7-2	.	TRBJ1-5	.	TGTGCCAGCAGTTTAGGCGGATCGGGATATCCCCAGCATTTT	CASSLGGSGYPQHF
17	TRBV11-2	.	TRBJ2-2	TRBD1	TGTGCCAGCAGCCCTCCGGGACAGGGGTCGAACACCGGGGAGCTGTTTTTT	CASSPPGQGSNTGELFF
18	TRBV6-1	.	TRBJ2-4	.	TGTGCCAGCAGTCATAAACCGCAGGGTGTGGGGAACTCCGGCATTCAGTACTTC	CASSHKPQGVGNSGIQYF
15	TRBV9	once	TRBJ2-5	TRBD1	TGTGCCAGCAGCGTTTCGGGGACAGGGTTCAAGACCCAGTACTTC	CASSVSGTGFKTQYF
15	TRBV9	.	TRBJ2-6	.	TGTGCCAGCAGCGTAGACGGGGCTGGGGCCAACGTCCTGACTTTC	CASSVDGAGANVLTF
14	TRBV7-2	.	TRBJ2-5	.	TGTGCCAGCAGGATCGGGCCAGCATCAGAGACCCAGTACTTC	CASRIGPASETQYF
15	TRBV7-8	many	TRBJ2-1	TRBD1	TGTGCCAGCAGCCAGAGACAGGGCTCCTACAATGAGCAGTTCTTC	CASSQRQGSYNEQFF
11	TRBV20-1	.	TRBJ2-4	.	TGCAGTGGCCGGGACATCAACATTCAGTACTTC	CSGRDINIQYF
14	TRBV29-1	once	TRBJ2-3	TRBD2	TGCAGCGTTGAAGGGGGACTAGCTATTAATACGCAGTATTTT	CSVEGGLAINTQYF
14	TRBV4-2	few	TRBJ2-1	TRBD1	TGTGCCAGCAGCCATAGGGACAGTGAGGATGAGCAGTTCTTC	CASSHRDSEDEQFF
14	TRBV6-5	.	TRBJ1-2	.	TGTGCCAGCAGTCCGCAGAAATGGGACTATGGCTACACCTTC	CASSPQKWDYGYTF
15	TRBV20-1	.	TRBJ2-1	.	TGCAGTGCTCGCCTCGGAGGGGGTTCCTACAATGAGCAGTTCTTC	CSARLGGGSYNEQFF
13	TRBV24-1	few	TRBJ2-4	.	TGTGCCACCAGTGGCCGGCGGCAGGACATTCAGTACTTC	CATSGRRQDIQYF
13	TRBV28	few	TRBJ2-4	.	TGTGCCAGCAGTTTACGTTCCCCTCCCCGGAGGTACTTC	CASSLRSPPRRYF
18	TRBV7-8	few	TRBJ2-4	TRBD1	TGTGCCAGCAGCTTAGACCCTACCGGGACAGGGTCCAAAAACATTCAGTACTTC	CASSLDPTGTGSKNIQYF
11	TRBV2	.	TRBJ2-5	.	TGTGCCACCAAGTCACTAGTCGGACAGTACTTC	CATKSLVGQYF
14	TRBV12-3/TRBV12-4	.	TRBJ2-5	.	TGTGCCAATTCCAGAGCAGGGGCGGGAGAGACCCAGTACTTC	CANSRAGAGETQYF
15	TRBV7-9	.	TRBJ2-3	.	TGTGCCAGCGCCAAGTCGGCGGGGTTCACAGATACGCAGTATTTT	CASAKSAGFTDTQYF
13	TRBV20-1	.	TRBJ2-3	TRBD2	TGCAGTGCTGGACTAGCCGGGAGAAATACGCAGTATTTT	CSAGLAGRNTQYF
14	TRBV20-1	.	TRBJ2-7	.	TGCAGTGCTGGCCCCGGGTATAAGACCTACGAGCAGTACTTC	CSAGPGYKTYEQYF
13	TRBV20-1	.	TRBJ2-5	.	TGCAGTGCCCCTCGGGCAGGCCCAGAGACCCAGTACTTC	CSAPRAGPETQYF
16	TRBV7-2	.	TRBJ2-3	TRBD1	TGTGCCAGCAGCTTCGGGGTTAAACCAGGGGGAGATACGCAGTATTTT	CASSFGVKPGGDTQYF
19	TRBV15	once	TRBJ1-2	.	TGTGCCACCAGCAGAGCCGTCGGTGGCAGCCGCCGAGCTAACTATGGCTACACCTTC	CATSRAVGGSRRANYGYTF
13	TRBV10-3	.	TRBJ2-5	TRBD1	TGTGCCATCAAACGGGGGACAGGGGAGACCCAGTACTTC	CAIKRGTGETQYF
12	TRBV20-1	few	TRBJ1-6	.	TGCAGTGCTTGGACATCGAATTCACCCCTCCACTTT	CSAWTSNSPLHF
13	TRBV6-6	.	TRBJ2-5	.	TGTGCCAGCAGTTCCCTAATGAGGGAGACCCAGTACTTC	CASSSLMRETQYF
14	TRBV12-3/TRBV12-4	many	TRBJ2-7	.	TGTGCCAGCAGTTTGGAAGGATCTATCTACGAGCAGTACTTC	CASSLEGSIYEQYF
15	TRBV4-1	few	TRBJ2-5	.	TGCGCCAGCAGCCAAGAACGTTGGAAGCGAGAGACCCAGTACTTC	CASSQERWKRETQYF
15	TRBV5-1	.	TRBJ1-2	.	TGCGCCAGCAGCTCCCTTCCTGCAGGGAACTATGGCTACACCTTC	CASSSLPAGNYGYTF
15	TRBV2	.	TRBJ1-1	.	TGTGCCAGCAGGGAAGCGGGTCTGATGAACACTGAAGCTTTCTTT	CASREAGLMNTEAFF